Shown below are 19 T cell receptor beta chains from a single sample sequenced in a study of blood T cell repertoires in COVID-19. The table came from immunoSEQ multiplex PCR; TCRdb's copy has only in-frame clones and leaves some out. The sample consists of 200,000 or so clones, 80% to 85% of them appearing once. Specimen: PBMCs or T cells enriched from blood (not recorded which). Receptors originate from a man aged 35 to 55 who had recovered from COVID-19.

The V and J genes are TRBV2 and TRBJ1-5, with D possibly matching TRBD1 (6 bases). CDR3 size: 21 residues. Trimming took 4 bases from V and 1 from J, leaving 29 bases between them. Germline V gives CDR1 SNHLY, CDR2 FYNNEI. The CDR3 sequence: CASSVGAEAGAPIRSNQPQHF. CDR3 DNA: TGTGCCAGCAGTGTGGGGGCTGAGGCAGGGGCCCCGATTAGGAGCAATCAGCCCCAGCATTTT.

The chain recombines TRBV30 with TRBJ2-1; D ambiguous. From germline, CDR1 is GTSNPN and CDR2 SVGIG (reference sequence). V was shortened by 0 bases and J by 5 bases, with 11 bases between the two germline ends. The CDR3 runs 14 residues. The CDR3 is CAWSVLRVHNEQFF. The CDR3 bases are TGTGCCTGGAGTGTACTCCGTGTCCACAATGAGCAGTTCTTC.

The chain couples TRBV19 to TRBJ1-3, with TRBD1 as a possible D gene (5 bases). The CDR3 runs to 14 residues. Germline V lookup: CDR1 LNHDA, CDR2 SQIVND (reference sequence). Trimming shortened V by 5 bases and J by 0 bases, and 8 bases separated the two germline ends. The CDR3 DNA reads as TGTGCCAGTAGTGACAGTGGCTCTGGAAACACCATATATTTT. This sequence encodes CASSDSGSGNTIYF.

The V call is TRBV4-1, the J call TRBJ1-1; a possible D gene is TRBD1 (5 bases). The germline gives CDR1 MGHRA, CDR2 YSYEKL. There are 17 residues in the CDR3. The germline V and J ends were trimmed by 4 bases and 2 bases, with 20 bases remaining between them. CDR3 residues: CASSRMNWGVDNTEAFF. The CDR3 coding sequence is TGCGCCAGCAGCCGTATGAACTGGGGGGTCGACAACACTGAAGCTTTCTTT.

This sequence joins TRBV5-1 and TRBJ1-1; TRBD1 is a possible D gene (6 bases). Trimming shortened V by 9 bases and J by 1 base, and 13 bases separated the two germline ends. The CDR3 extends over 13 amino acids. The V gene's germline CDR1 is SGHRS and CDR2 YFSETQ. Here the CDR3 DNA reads TGCGCCACAAGACAGGAAGGGAACACTGAAGCTTTCTTT. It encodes CATRQEGNTEAFF.

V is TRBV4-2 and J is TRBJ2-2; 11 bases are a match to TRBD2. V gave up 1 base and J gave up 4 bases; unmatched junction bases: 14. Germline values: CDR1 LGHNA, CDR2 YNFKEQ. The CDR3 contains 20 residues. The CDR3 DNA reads TGTGCCAGCAGCCAAGTAGTGGTAGCGGGGGGGCGAAGGGGCACCGGGGAGCTGTTTTTT. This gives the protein CASSQVVVAGGRRGTGELFF.

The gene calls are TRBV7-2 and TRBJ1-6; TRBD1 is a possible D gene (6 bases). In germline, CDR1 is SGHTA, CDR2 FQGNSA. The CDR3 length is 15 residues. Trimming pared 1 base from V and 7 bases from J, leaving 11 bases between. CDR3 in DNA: TGTGCCAGCAGCTTAGTAGCAGGGGAAAATTCACCCCTCCACTTT. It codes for CASSLVAGENSPLHF.

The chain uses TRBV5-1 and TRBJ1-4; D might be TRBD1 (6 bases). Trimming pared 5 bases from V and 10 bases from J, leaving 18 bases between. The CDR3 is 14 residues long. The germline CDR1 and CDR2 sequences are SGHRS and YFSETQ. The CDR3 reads CASRSSDLRGKLFF. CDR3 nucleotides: TGCGCCAGCAGGTCGTCCGACCTCAGGGGAAAACTGTTTTTT.

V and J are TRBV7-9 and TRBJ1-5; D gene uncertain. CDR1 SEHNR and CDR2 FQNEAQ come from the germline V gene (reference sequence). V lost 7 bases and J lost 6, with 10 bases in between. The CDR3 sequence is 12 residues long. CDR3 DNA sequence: TGTGCCAGCACCACCGGGGTTCAGCCCCAGCATTTT. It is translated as CASTTGVQPQHF.

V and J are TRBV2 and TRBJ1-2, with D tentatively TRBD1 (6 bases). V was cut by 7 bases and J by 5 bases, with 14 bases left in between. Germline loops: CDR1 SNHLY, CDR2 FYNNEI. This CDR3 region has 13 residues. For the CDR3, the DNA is TGTGCCAGCAATCTCGTAACAGGGTATGGCTACACCTTC. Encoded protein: CASNLVTGYGYTF.

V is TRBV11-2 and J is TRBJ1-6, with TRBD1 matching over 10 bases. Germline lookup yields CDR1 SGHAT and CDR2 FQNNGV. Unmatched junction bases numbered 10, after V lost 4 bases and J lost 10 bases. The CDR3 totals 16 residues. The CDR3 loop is CASSSYRGQGRSPLHF. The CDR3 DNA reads TGTGCCAGCAGCTCCTACCGGGGACAGGGGAGATCACCCCTCCACTTT.

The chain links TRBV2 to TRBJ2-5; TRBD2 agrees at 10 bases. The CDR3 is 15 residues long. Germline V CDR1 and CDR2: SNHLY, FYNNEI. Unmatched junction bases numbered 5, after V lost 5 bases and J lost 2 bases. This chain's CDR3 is CASSFSGGPQETQYF. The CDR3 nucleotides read TGTGCCAGCAGTTTTAGCGGGGGGCCTCAAGAGACCCAGTACTTC.

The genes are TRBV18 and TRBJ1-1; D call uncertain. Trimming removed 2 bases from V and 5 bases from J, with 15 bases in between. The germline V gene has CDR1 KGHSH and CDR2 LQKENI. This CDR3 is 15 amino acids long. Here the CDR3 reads CASSPDALSATEAFF. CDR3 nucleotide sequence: TGTGCCAGCTCACCAGATGCCCTCTCCGCGACTGAAGCTTTCTTT.

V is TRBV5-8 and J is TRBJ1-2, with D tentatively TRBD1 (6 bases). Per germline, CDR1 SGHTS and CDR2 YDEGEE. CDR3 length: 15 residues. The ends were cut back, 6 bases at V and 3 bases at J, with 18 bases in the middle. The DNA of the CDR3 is TGTGCCAGCAAAATTACAGGGTTAAAAGACTATGGCTACACCTTC. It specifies CASKITGLKDYGYTF.

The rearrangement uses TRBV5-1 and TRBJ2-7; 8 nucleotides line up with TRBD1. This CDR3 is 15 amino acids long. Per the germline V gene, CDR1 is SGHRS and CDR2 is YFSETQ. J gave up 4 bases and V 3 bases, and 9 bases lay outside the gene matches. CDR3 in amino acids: CASSSAGTGHYEQYF. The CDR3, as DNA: TGCGCCAGCAGCTCGGCGGGGACAGGTCATTACGAGCAGTACTTC. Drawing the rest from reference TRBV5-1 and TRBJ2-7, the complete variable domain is KAGVTQTPRYLIKTRGQQVTLSCSPISGHRSVSWYQQTPGQGLQFLFEYFSETQRNKGNFPGRFSGRQFSNSRSEMNVSTLELGDSALYLCASSSAGTGHYEQYFGPGTRLTVT.

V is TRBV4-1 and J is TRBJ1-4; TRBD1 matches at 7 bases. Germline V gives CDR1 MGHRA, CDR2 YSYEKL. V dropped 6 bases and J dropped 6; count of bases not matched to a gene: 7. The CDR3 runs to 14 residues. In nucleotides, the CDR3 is TGCGCCAGCAGTTCCCGAGACAGGGATGAAAAACTGTTTTTT. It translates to CASSSRDRDEKLFF.

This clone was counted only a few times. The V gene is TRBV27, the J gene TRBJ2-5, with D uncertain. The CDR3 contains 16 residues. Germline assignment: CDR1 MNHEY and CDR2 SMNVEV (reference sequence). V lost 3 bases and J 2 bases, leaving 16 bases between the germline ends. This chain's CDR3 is CASSFEVGSSQETQYF. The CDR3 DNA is TGTGCCAGCAGTTTCGAGGTCGGGTCTTCACAAGAGACCCAGTACTTC.

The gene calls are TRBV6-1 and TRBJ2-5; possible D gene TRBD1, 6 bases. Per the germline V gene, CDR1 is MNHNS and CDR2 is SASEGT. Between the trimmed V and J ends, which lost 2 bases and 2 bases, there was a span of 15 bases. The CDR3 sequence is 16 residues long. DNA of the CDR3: TGTGCCAGCAGTGAATTTATTAAGGGGGAACAAGAGACCCAGTACTTC. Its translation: CASSEFIKGEQETQYF.

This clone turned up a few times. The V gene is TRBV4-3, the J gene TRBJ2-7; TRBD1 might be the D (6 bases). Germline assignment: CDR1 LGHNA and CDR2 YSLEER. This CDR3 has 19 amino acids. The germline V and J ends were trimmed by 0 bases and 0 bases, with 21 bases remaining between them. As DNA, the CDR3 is TGCGCCAGCAGCCAAGATAGTTTGATCCGGACAGAAAGCTCCTACGAGCAGTACTTC. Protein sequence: CASSQDSLIRTESSYEQYF.